The TCR beta chain under discussion was sequenced for a study of CD8 T cells in Susac syndrome. RNA, at about 0.45 to 1 ug, was reverse transcribed with random hexamers. Amplification of TCR beta CDR3 spanned 54 Vbeta and 13 Jbeta via immunoSEQ multiplex PCR. A single record per CDR3 protein comes from TCRdb applying MiXCR to the immunoSEQ multiplex PCR reads. The table lists 200,000 to 250,000 distinct CDR3 sequences, nearly 97% of them singletons. The CDR3 is 15 residues long. The V gene lost 5 bases and the J gene lost 4 bases, with 14 bases spanning the gap. The TCR originated in a human donor with multiple sclerosis. The sequencing sample was made of CD4+ T cells from PBMCs. V and J are TRBV12-3 or TRBV12-4 and TRBJ2-2, with D uncertain. CDR3 residues: CASSPVSLSTGELFF. CDR3 sequence (DNA): TGTGCCAGCAGTCCGGTCAGTCTGAGCACCGGGGAGCTGTTTTTT.